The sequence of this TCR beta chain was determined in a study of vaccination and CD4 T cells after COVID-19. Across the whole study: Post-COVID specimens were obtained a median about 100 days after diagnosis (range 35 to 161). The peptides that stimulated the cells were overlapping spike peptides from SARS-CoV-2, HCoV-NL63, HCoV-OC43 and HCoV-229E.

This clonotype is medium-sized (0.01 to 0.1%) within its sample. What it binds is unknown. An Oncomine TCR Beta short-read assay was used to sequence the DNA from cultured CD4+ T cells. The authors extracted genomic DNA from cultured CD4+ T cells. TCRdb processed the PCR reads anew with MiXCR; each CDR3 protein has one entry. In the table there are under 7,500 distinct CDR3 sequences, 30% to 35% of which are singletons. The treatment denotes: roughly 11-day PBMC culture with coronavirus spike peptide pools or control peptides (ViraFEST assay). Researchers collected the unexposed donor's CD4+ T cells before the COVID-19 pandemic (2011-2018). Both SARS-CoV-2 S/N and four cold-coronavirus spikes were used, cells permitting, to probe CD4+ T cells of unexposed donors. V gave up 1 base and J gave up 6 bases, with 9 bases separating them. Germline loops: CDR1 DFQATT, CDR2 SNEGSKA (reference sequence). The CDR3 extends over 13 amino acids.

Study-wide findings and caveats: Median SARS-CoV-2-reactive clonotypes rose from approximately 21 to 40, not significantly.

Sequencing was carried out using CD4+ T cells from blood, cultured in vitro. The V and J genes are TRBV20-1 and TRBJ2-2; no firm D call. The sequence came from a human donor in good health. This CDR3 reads CSARAPGAGELFF. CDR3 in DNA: TGCAGTGCTAGAGCCCCTGGGGCCGGGGAGCTGTTTTTT.